In its sample, the clone carrying this T cell receptor beta chain was seen a few times. The antigen is unknown. Deletions cut 7 bases from V and 6 bases from J, with 14 bases between. CDR3 length equals 12 residues. The germline V gene has CDR1 SGHRS and CDR2 YFSETQ. These data belong to a study of identical twins. Study-level results: Out-of-frame alpha sequences shared between twins exhibited an excess of low generation probability. Conclusions were based on cross-sectional statistical analysis, without following the same donors. A lower insertion count was a feature of abundant cord blood beta clonotypes, with no such feature in memory repertoires.

TCRdb passed the 5' RACE reads through MiXCR, listing each CDR3 protein once. The repertoire holds more than 350,000 distinct CDR3 sequences, with approximately 9.1% as singletons. Sequenced input: naive T cells sorted from blood. The gene calls are TRBV5-1 and TRBJ2-7, with a possible D match to TRBD1 (5 bases). The sequence came from a woman in her fifties or sixties in good health. DNA for the CDR3: TGCGCCAGCGGTTCGGGTAGGGGCGAGCAGTACGTC. This translates into CASGSGRGEQYV.